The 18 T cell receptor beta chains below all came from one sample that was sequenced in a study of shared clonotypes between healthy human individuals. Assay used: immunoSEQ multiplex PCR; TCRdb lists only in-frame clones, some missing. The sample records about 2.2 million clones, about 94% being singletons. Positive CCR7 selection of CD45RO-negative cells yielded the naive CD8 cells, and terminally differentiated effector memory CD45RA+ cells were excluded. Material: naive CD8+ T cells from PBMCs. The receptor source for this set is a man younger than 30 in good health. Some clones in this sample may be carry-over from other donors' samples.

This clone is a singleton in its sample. CDR3 residues: CSGVGTSGLYYNEQFF. The CDR3 bases are TGCAGCGGGGTCGGGACTAGCGGACTCTACTACAATGAGCAGTTCTTC. This chain uses TRBV29-1 with TRBJ2-1, with 11 bases matching TRBD2. The junction had 11 bases not matched to a gene; V was cut back by 7 bases and J by 3 bases. This CDR3 is 16 amino acids long. Per germline, CDR1 SQVTM and CDR2 ANQGSEA.

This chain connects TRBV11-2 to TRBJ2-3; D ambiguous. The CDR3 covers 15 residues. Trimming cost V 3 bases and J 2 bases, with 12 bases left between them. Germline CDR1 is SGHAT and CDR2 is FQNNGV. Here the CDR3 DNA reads TGTGCCAGCAGCTTCGGACGGAAACACACAGATACGCAGTATTTT. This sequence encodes CASSFGRKHTDTQYF.

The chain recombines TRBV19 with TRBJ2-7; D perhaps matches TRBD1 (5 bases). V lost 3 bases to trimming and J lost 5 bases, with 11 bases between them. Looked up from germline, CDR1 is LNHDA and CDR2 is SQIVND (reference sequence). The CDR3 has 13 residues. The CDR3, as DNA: TGTGCCAGTAGTATCCGCAAAGGGGACGAGCAGTACTTC. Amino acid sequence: CASSIRKGDEQYF.

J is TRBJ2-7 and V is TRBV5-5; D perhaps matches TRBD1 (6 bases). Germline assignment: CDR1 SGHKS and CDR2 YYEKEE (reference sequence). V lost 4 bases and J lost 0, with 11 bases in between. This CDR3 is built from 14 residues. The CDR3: CASSRGQNSYEQYF. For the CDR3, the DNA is TGTGCCAGCAGCCGTGGACAGAACTCCTACGAGCAGTACTTC.

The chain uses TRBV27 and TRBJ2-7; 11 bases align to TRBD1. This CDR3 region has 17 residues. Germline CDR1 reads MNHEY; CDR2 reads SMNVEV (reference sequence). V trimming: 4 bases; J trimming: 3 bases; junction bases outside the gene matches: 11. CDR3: CASSSGQGAFPHYEQYF. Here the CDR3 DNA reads TGTGCCAGCAGTTCAGGACAGGGGGCCTTCCCTCACTACGAGCAGTACTTC.

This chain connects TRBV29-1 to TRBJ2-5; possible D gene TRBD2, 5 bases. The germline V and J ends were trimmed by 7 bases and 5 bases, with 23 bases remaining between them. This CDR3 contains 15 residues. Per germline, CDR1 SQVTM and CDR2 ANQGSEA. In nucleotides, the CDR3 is TGCAGCGCTCATCGCGGGCGCGTAAACCCCGAGACCCAGTACTTC. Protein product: CSAHRGRVNPETQYF.

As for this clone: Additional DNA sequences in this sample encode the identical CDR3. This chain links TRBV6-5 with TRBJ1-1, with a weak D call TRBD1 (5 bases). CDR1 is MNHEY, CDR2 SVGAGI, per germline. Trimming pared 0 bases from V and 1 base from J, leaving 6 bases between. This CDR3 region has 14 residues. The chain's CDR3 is CASSYSTGNTEAFF. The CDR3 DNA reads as TGTGCCAGCAGTTACTCTACAGGGAACACTGAAGCTTTCTTT.

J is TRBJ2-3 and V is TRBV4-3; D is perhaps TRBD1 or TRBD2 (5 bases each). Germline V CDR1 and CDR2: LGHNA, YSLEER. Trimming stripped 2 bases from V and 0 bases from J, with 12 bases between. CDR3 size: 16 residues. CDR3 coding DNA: TGCGCCAGCAGCCAATGGGGACGTTATAGCACAGATACGCAGTATTTT. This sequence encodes CASSQWGRYSTDTQYF.

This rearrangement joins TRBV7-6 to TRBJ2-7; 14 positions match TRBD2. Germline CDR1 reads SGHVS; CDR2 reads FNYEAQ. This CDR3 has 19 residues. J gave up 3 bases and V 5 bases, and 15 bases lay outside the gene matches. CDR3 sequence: CASSSGTSGSRPSGYEQYF. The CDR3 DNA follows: TGTGCCAGCAGCAGCGGGACTAGCGGGAGCCGGCCAAGTGGCTACGAGCAGTACTTC.

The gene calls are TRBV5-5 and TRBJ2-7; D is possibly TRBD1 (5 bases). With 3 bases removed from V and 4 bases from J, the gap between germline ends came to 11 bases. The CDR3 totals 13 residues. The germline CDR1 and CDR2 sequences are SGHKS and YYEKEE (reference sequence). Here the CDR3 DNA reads TGTGCCAGCAGCTGGGGCGAATCTTACGAGCAGTACTTC. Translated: CASSWGESYEQYF.

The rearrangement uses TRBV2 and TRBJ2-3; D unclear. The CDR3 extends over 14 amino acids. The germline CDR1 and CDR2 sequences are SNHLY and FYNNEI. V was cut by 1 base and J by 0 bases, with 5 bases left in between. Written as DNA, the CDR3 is TGTGCCAGCAGTGAAGGAAGTAGCACAGATACGCAGTATTTT. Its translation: CASSEGSSTDTQYF.

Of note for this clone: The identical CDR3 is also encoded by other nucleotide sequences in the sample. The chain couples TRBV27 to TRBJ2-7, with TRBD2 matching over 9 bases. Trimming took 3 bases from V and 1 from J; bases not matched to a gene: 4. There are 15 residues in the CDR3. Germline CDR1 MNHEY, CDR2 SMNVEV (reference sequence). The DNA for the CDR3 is TGTGCCAGCAGTTTTAGCGGGAGTAGGTCCTACGAGCAGTACTTC. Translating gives CASSFSGSRSYEQYF.

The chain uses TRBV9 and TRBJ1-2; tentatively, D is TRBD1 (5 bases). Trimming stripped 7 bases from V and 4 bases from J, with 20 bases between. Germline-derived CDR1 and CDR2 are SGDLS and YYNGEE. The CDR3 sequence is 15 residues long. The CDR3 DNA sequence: TGTGCCAGCCGGGGGTCGTTCGACGGAGCCTATGGCTACACCTTC. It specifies CASRGSFDGAYGYTF.

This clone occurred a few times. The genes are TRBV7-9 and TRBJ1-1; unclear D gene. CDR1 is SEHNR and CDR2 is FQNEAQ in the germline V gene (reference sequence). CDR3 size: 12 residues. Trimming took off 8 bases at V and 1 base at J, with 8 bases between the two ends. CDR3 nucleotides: TGTGCCAGCGGTTCCTCGAACACTGAAGCTTTCTTT. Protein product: CASGSSNTEAFF.

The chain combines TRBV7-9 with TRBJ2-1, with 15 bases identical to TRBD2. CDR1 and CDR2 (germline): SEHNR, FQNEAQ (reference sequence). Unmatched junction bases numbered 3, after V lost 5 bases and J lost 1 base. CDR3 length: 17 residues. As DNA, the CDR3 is TGTGCCAGCAGCACTGGACTAGCGGGAGGGTCCTACAATGAGCAGTTCTTC. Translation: CASSTGLAGGSYNEQFF.

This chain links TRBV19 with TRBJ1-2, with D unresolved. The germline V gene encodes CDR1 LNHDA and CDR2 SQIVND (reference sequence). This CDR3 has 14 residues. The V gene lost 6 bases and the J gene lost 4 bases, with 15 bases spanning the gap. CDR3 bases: TGTGCCAGTAGAAGCCGGCAGAACGCCTATGGCTACACCTTC. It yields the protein CASRSRQNAYGYTF.

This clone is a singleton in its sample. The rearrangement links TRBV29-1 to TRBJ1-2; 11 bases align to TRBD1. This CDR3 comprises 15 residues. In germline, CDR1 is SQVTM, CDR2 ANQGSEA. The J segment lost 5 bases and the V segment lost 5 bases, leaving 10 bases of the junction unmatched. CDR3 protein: CSVLGQGDNVYGYTF. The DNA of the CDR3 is TGCAGCGTTCTGGGACAGGGGGATAATGTGTATGGCTACACCTTC.

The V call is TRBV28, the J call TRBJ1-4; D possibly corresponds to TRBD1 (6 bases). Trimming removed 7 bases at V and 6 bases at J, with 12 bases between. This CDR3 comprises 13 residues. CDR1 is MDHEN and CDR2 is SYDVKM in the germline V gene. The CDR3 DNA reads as TGTGCCAGCAATCGGGGGCGGGATGAAAAACTGTTTTTT. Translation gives CASNRGRDEKLFF. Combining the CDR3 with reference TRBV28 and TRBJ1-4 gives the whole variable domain DVKVTQSSRYLVKRTGEKVFLECVQDMDHENMFWYRQDPGLGLRLIYFSYDVKMKEKGDIPEGYSVSREKKERFSLILESASTNQTSMYLCASNRGRDEKLFFGSGTQLSVL.